The 28 T cell receptor beta chains below come from one sample, sequenced in a study of blood T cell repertoires in COVID-19. The table came from immunoSEQ multiplex PCR; TCRdb's copy has only in-frame clones and leaves some out. The table includes about 130,000 clones, 75% to 90% detected once. Sequencing input: PBMCs or T cells enriched from blood (not recorded which). The source of these receptors is a man aged 25 to 40 who had recovered from COVID-19.

V and J are TRBV7-9 and TRBJ1-3, with a tentative D call TRBD1 (5 bases). The V end was cut by 4 bases, the J end by 2 bases, with 9 bases between. The CDR3 is 14 amino acids. Germline CDR1 and CDR2: SEHNR and FQNEAQ (reference sequence). The CDR3 region has the DNA TGTGCCAGCAGCTCGACAGCCACTGGAAACACCATATATTTT. This translates into CASSSTATGNTIYF.

V gene TRBV27 combines with J gene TRBJ2-7, with 9 nucleotides matching TRBD1. The germline V gene has CDR1 MNHEY and CDR2 SMNVEV (reference sequence). The CDR3 is 15 residues long. V gave up 4 bases and J gave up 0 bases; unmatched junction bases: 4. CDR3: CASSYTGGVSYEQYF. CDR3 DNA: TGTGCCAGCAGTTACACAGGGGGCGTCTCCTACGAGCAGTACTTC.

The chain joins TRBV5-1 to TRBJ2-1; no firm D call. The V gene's germline CDR1 is SGHRS and CDR2 YFSETQ. The V end was cut by 0 bases, the J end by 1 base, with 8 bases between. The CDR3 length is 15 residues. The CDR3 reads CASSLGQQSYNEQFF. The CDR3 bases are TGCGCCAGCAGCTTGGGGCAACAATCCTACAATGAGCAGTTCTTC.

This chain links TRBV5-1 with TRBJ2-3; maybe TRBD2 (6 bases). The CDR3 extends over 16 amino acids. Germline values: CDR1 SGHRS, CDR2 YFSETQ. V gave up 5 bases and J gave up 0 bases, with 16 bases separating them. As DNA, the CDR3 is TGCGCCAGCAGTACAGTCGGGACTCTTAGCACAGATACGCAGTATTTT. It codes for CASSTVGTLSTDTQYF.

The V and J genes are TRBV27 and TRBJ2-3, with 9 bases aligning to TRBD2. The CDR3 runs 16 residues. The trim removed 2 bases at V and 1 base at J, leaving 4 bases unmatched. Germline V lookup: CDR1 MNHEY, CDR2 SMNVEV (reference sequence). The CDR3 DNA is TGTGCCAGCAGTTTAGATTGGACTAGCGGCACAGATACGCAGTATTTT. Its protein product is CASSLDWTSGTDTQYF.

The CDR3 DNA follows: TGCGCCAGCAGTGATTCAACTAGCGGGGGGTTTGGAGGCGAGCAGTTCTTC. It codes for CASSDSTSGGFGGEQFF. The V call is TRBV10-1, the J call TRBJ2-1, with 12 bases identical to TRBD2. The CDR3 covers 17 residues. CDR1 is WNHNN and CDR2 is SYGVQD in the germline V gene (reference sequence). J lost 10 bases, V lost 3 bases, and 13 bases had no gene match.

V usage is TRBV2 and J usage is TRBJ2-7; D remains unclear. Germline CDR1 reads SNHLY; CDR2 reads FYNNEI. Trimming removed 5 bases from V and 3 bases from J, with 11 bases in between. The CDR3 runs 13 residues. Here the CDR3 reads CASSREQIYEQYV. Written as DNA, the CDR3 is TGTGCCAGCAGTCGTGAACAGATCTACGAGCAGTACGTC.

This sequence joins TRBV4-1 and TRBJ2-1; 7 bases are shared with TRBD2. The V and J ends lost 0 bases and 4 bases, in that order; junction bases with no gene match: 6. The CDR3 spans 16 residues. Germline V CDR1 and CDR2: MGHRA, YSYEKL. The CDR3 region is CASSQDPGLNYNEQFF. In nucleotides, the CDR3 is TGCGCCAGCAGCCAAGACCCGGGACTAAATTACAATGAGCAGTTCTTC.

The rearrangement links TRBV9 to TRBJ1-6; perhaps TRBD1 as D (5 bases). CDR1 is SGDLS and CDR2 is YYNGEE in the germline V gene. This CDR3 has 13 amino acids. The V end lost 6 bases, the J end lost 7 bases, and 11 bases lay between the germline ends. CDR3 residues: CASNQGGNSPLHF. Here the CDR3 DNA reads TGTGCCAGCAACCAGGGAGGGAATTCACCCCTCCACTTT.

The chain uses TRBV4-2 and TRBJ2-7; TRBD1 aligns across 7 bases. The V segment lost 8 bases and the J segment 1 base; nucleotides outside the gene matches: 14. This CDR3 contains 16 residues. CDR1 is LGHNA, CDR2 YNFKEQ, per germline. DNA for the CDR3: TGTGCCAGCCGAAACTTCTACGACAGGGCGTCCTACGAGCAGTACTTC. This translates into CASRNFYDRASYEQYF.

This clone was recorded once. The rearrangement links TRBV5-1 to TRBJ1-1; 7 bases agree with TRBD1. V lost 2 bases and J lost 5; bases outside the gene matches: 3. This CDR3 comprises 13 residues. In germline, CDR1 is SGHRS, CDR2 YFSETQ. The CDR3 nucleotides are TGCGCCAGCAGCTTTGGGGACAGTACTGAAGCTTTCTTT. It is translated as CASSFGDSTEAFF. The variable domain in full, with the rest retrieved from reference TRBV5-1 and TRBJ1-1, is KAGVTQTPRYLIKTRGQQVTLSCSPISGHRSVSWYQQTPGQGLQFLFEYFSETQRNKGNFPGRFSGRQFSNSRSEMNVSTLELGDSALYLCASSFGDSTEAFFGQGTRLTVV.

V is TRBV6-4 and J is TRBJ2-2; weak D call: TRBD2 (5 bases). The CDR3 has 13 amino acids. The V gene lost 3 bases and the J gene lost 3 bases, with 5 bases spanning the gap. The germline gives CDR1 MRHNA, CDR2 SNTAGT. The CDR3 region has the DNA TGTGCCAGCAGTGAGCGGGACACCGGGGAGCTGTTTTTT. The encoded protein is CASSERDTGELFF.

The J gene is TRBJ2-2, the V gene TRBV2; tentatively, D is TRBD1 (6 bases). The V gene's germline CDR1 is SNHLY and CDR2 FYNNEI. V lost 7 bases and J lost 6, with 27 bases in between. The CDR3 sequence is 18 residues long. The CDR3 nucleotides read TGTGCCAGCACCCGAGAACCGACAGGCCAGACGGTCGCCGGGGAGCTGTTTTTT. Translation gives CASTREPTGQTVAGELFF.

This chain connects TRBV9 to TRBJ2-1, with a possible D match to TRBD2 (6 bases). Germline V CDR1 and CDR2: SGDLS, YYNGEE. The ends were cut back, 4 bases at V and 3 bases at J, with 17 bases in the middle. CDR3 size: 16 residues. CDR3 region: CASSLRGTPGYNEQFF. Here the CDR3 DNA reads TGTGCCAGCAGCCTACGCGGGACTCCGGGCTACAATGAGCAGTTCTTC. Complete variable domain (other parts from reference TRBV9 and TRBJ2-1): DSGVTQTPKHLITATGQRVTLRCSPRSGDLSVYWYQQSLDQGLQFLIQYYNGEERAKGNILERFSAQQFPDLHSELNLSSLELGDSALYFCASSLRGTPGYNEQFFGPGTRLTVL.

This clone was found a few times. The gene calls are TRBV6-5 and TRBJ2-2, with D possibly TRBD2 on 6 matching bases. This CDR3 is 15 amino acids long. The germline V gene has CDR1 MNHEY and CDR2 SVGAGI. Trimming left V 2 bases short and J 8 bases short, with 15 bases between. For the CDR3, the DNA is TGTGCCAGCAGTTACCGGGGACTTTGGGAGGGGGAGCTGTTTTTT. Translating it yields CASSYRGLWEGELFF.

This clone was recorded a few times. J is TRBJ2-1 and V is TRBV20-1, with TRBD2 matching 7 bases. Germline lookup yields CDR1 DFQATT and CDR2 SNEGSKA (reference sequence). With 5 bases clipped from V and 10 bases from J, the junction kept 2 bases outside the gene matches. The CDR3 spans 10 residues. CDR3: CSAEGGEQFF. The DNA of the CDR3 is TGCAGTGCTGAGGGAGGGGAGCAGTTCTTC.

The rearrangement uses TRBV24-1 and TRBJ1-2; no definite D call. CDR3 length: 12 residues. Germline CDR1 KGHDR, CDR2 SFDVKD. V was shortened by 5 bases and J by 13 bases, with 16 bases between the two germline ends. CDR3 bases: TGTGCCACCAGTGGGTATGGCGGTGGTTTCACCTTC. Translated, it gives CATSGYGGGFTF.

The J gene is TRBJ2-2, the V gene TRBV7-8, with 14 bases fitting TRBD2. Germline V lookup: CDR1 SGHVS, CDR2 FQNEAQ. V trimming: 5 bases; J trimming: 0 bases; junction bases outside the gene matches: 8. This CDR3 is 19 amino acids long. The CDR3 protein is CASSEGLAGALTNTGELFF. As DNA, the CDR3 is TGTGCCAGCAGCGAGGGACTAGCGGGGGCCCTTACGAACACCGGGGAGCTGTTTTTT. Full variable domain (rest looked up from reference TRBV7-8 and TRBJ2-2): GAGVSQSPRYKVAKRGQDVALRCDPISGHVSLFWYQQALGQGPEFLTYFQNEAQLDKSGLPSDRFFAERPEGSVSTLKIQRTQQEDSAVYLCASSEGLAGALTNTGELFFGEGSRLTVL.

Written as DNA, the CDR3 is TGTGCCAGCAGCTCCCCCATGAACACTGAAGCTTTCTTT. As protein: CASSSPMNTEAFF. The V and J genes are TRBV9 and TRBJ1-1; the D is unclear. V lost 4 bases to trimming and J lost 0 bases, with 7 bases between them. Germline CDR1 reads SGDLS; CDR2 reads YYNGEE. The CDR3 loop spans 13 amino acids. Using reference TRBV9 and TRBJ1-1 for the parts outside the CDR3, the full variable domain is DSGVTQTPKHLITATGQRVTLRCSPRSGDLSVYWYQQSLDQGLQFLIQYYNGEERAKGNILERFSAQQFPDLHSELNLSSLELGDSALYFCASSSPMNTEAFFGQGTRLTVV.

The chain joins TRBV6-2 or TRBV6-3 to TRBJ2-4; D is ambiguous. CDR3 length equals 12 residues. Germline V gene lookup returns CDR1 MNHEY and CDR2 SVGEGT. V lost 5 bases to trimming and J lost 7 bases, with 9 bases between them. CDR3 amino acids: CASSPPENIQYF. The CDR3 DNA sequence: TGTGCCAGCAGTCCCCCCGAGAACATTCAGTACTTC.

This chain uses TRBV5-1 with TRBJ2-2; 13 bases match TRBD2. Germline V lookup: CDR1 SGHRS, CDR2 YFSETQ. CDR3 length: 19 amino acids. Unmatched junction bases numbered 5, after V lost 0 bases and J lost 0 bases. For the CDR3, the DNA is TGCGCCAGCAGCTTGGTTGGACTAGCGGGAGTAGCGAACACCGGGGAGCTGTTTTTT. Protein product: CASSLVGLAGVANTGELFF.

The chain joins TRBV11-2 to TRBJ2-1, with TRBD2 matching over 12 bases. The CDR3 loop spans 16 amino acids. CDR1 and CDR2 (germline): SGHAT, FQNNGV. V was pared by 3 bases and J by 4 bases, with 4 bases of the junction left unmatched. The CDR3 bases are TGTGCCAGCAGCTTTGGGCTAGCGGGAGGGTACAATGAGCAGTTCTTC. Translating it yields CASSFGLAGGYNEQFF.

V gene TRBV4-2 combines with J gene TRBJ2-1, with 7 bases that match TRBD2. Germline lookup yields CDR1 LGHNA and CDR2 YNFKEQ. The CDR3 sequence is 14 residues long. V gave up 4 bases and J gave up 7 bases; unmatched junction bases: 7. CDR3 coding DNA: TGTGCCAGCAGCCCGCTAGGAGCGGGGAATGAGCAGTTCTTC. It encodes CASSPLGAGNEQFF.

The gene calls are TRBV30 and TRBJ2-7; 7 bases match TRBD1. CDR1 and CDR2 (germline): GTSNPN, SVGIG (reference sequence). The CDR3 is made up of 11 amino acids. Trimming took 5 bases from V and 7 from J; bases not matched to a gene: 5. CDR3 DNA sequence: TGTGCCTGGGACAGGGATGGGGAGCAGTACTTC. Amino acid sequence: CAWDRDGEQYF.

This clone was seen only a few times. The chain joins TRBV2 to TRBJ1-1; the D gene is possibly TRBD1 (6 bases). The CDR3 is made up of 13 amino acids. Germline CDR1 and CDR2: SNHLY and FYNNEI. V was cut by 10 bases and J by 1 base, with 13 bases left in between. The CDR3 here is CANSRQANTEAFF. The CDR3 DNA is TGTGCCAACTCCAGACAGGCGAACACTGAAGCTTTCTTT.

The chain uses TRBV9 and TRBJ1-2; maybe TRBD1 (5 bases). The CDR3 totals 13 residues. Trimming pared 0 bases from V and 6 bases from J, leaving 9 bases between. Germline values: CDR1 SGDLS, CDR2 YYNGEE. The CDR3 DNA sequence: TGTGCCAGCAGCGTAGACCCAGGGAATGGCTACACCTTC. Protein product: CASSVDPGNGYTF. The variable domain in full, with the rest retrieved from reference TRBV9 and TRBJ1-2, is DSGVTQTPKHLITATGQRVTLRCSPRSGDLSVYWYQQSLDQGLQFLIQYYNGEERAKGNILERFSAQQFPDLHSELNLSSLELGDSALYFCASSVDPGNGYTFGSGTRLTVV.

The chain has TRBV5-5 and TRBJ1-3; 7 nucleotides match TRBD1. V was pared by 10 bases and J by 4 bases, with 11 bases of the junction left unmatched. Germline-derived CDR1 and CDR2 are SGHKS and YYEKEE (reference sequence). This CDR3 has 14 amino acids. The CDR3 loop reads CAGKDRLRGNTIYF. The CDR3 DNA is TGTGCCGGTAAGGACAGGCTTCGAGGAAACACCATATATTTT.

This clone was counted between two and nine times. This chain connects TRBV19 to TRBJ2-1, with 9 nucleotides matching TRBD2. CDR1 LNHDA and CDR2 SQIVND come from the germline V gene (reference sequence). This CDR3 has 14 residues. V trimming: 7 bases; J trimming: 12 bases; junction bases outside the gene matches: 13. The CDR3 reads CASNTSGSARGQFF. In DNA, the CDR3 is TGTGCCAGTAATACTAGCGGGTCCGCCCGTGGGCAGTTCTTC.